This is a list of T cell receptor beta chains from one sample in a study of cytomegalovirus exposure and HLA in healthy donors. Produced via immunoSEQ multiplex PCR; TCRdb's table is partial and in-frame only. This table holds about 160,000 clones, approximately 60% found once. The sample consisted of PBMCs. The receptors were sampled from an older woman in good health and CMV-seropositive. Both conserved end residues are trimmed from each CDR3. D genes are given only for firm matches. Clone size is given for some rows only: seen once, a few or many times, or a class if the clone is expanded.

D gene	clone size	J gene	V gene	CDR3 protein
.	.	TRBJ2-5	TRBV19	ASSMSFQETQY
.	.	TRBJ2-7	TRBV4-1	ASSIRSGTGGHSYEQY
.	.	TRBJ2-2	TRBV7-2	ASSLRLTGELF
TRBD1	.	TRBJ1-2	TRBV4-1	ASVHDRDGYT
TRBD1	.	TRBJ1-1	TRBV19	ASSPLTGDRGEAF
TRBD1	.	TRBJ1-1	TRBV4-2	ASSQPGTDNTEAF
TRBD2	.	TRBJ2-1	TRBV7-2	ASSSPGGGYNEQF
.	.	TRBJ2-1	TRBV4-2	ASSQDRNEQF
.	.	TRBJ1-6	TRBV11-3	ASSAGQTNSPLH
TRBD1	once	TRBJ2-2	TRBV7-2	ASSTGQGNTGELF
TRBD2	.	TRBJ2-3	TRBV5-4	ASSSRLAGRADTQY
TRBD2	.	TRBJ2-1	TRBV7-6	ASSSGLAGVYNEQF
TRBD2	few	TRBJ2-3	TRBV10-3	AINLAGGTDTRY
TRBD2	few	TRBJ2-1	TRBV5-8	ASSIGLAVMGNEQF
.	.	TRBJ1-2	TRBV5-6	ASSFFYGGYGYT
.	.	TRBJ2-1	TRBV11-2	ASSLEDSGEQF
.	.	.	TRBV28	ASRNHGRDYEQY
.	.	TRBJ1-4	TRBV6-1	ASDTASTNEKLF